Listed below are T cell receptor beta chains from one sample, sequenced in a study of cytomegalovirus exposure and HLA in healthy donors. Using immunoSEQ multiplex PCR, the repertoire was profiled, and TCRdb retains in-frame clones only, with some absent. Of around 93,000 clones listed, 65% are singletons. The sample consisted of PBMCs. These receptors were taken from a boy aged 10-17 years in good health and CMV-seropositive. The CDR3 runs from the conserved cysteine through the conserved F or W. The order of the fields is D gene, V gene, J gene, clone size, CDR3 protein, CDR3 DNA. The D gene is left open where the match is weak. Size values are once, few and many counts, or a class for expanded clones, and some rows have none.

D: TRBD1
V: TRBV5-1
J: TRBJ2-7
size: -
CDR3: CASSFTGTGGYEQYF
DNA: TGCGCCAGCAGCTTCACCGGGACAGGGGGATACGAGCAGTACTTC

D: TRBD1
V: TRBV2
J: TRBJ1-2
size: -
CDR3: CASSKDRGYGYTF
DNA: TGTGCCAGCAGTAAAGACAGGGGCTATGGCTACACCTTC

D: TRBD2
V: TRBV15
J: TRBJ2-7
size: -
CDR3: CATSLISGGEQYF
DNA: TGTGCCACCAGCCTCATCAGCGGGGGCGAGCAGTACTTC

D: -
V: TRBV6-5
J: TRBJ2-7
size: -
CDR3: CASSYSRGYEQYF
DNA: TGTGCCAGCAGTTACTCCCGGGGCTACGAGCAGTACTTC

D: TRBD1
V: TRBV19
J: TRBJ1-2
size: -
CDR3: CASTRDSGQNYGYTF
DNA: TGTGCCAGTACCCGGGACAGTGGGCAGAACTATGGCTACACCTTC

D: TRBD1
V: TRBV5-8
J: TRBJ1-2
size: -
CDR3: CASSEGRTGIRGYTF
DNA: TGTGCCAGCAGCGAGGGTCGGACAGGGATTAGGGGCTACACCTTC

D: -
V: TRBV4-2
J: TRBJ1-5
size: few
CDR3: CASSQDREGIGQPQHF
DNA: TGTGCCAGCAGCCAAGACAGGGAAGGAATTGGTCAGCCCCAGCATTTT

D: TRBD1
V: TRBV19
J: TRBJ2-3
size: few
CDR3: CASSIWGQFNPDTQYF
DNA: TGTGCCAGTAGTATTTGGGGACAGTTTAACCCAGATACGCAGTATTTT

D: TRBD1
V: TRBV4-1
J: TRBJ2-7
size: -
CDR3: CASSPRQGKYEQYF
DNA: TGCGCCAGCAGTCCACGACAGGGGAAATACGAGCAGTACTTC

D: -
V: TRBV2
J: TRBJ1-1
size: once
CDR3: CASIQDPYTEAFF
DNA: TGTGCCAGCATTCAGGATCCGTACACTGAAGCTTTCTTT

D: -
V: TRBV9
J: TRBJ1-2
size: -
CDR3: CASSVSSLNYGYTF
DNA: TGTGCCAGCAGCGTATCTTCCCTTAACTATGGCTACACCTTC

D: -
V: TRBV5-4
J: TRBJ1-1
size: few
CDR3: CASSRQFDTEAFF
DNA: TGTGCCAGCAGCCGACAGTTTGATACTGAAGCTTTCTTT

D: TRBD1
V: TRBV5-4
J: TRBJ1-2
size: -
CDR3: CASSSGGGQGARGYTF
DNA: TGTGCCAGCAGCTCAGGTGGGGGACAGGGGGCCCGTGGCTACACCTTC

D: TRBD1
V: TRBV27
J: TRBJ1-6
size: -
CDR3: CASSLLSTGALYNSPLHF
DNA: TGTGCCAGCAGTTTACTTTCAACAGGGGCCCTTTATAATTCACCCCTCCACTTT

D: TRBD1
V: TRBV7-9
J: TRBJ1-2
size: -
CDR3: CASSFLGQEGNYGYTF
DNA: TGTGCCAGCAGCTTTCTCGGACAGGAGGGTAACTATGGCTACACCTTC

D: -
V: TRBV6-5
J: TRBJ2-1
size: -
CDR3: CASSLSRMYIEQFF
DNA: TGTGCCAGCAGTCTCTCCAGGATGTACATTGAGCAGTTCTTC

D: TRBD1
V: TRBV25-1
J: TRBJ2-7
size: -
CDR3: CASSERQGYEQYF
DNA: TGTGCCAGCAGTGAAAGACAGGGTTACGAGCAGTACTTC

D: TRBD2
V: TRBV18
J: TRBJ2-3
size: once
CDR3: CASSPGGGRAGTDTQYF
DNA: TGTGCCAGCTCACCAGGTGGCGGGAGGGCCGGCACAGATACGCAGTATTTT

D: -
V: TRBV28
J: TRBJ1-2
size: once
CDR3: CASSFGAGHFYGYTF
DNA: TGTGCCAGCAGTTTCGGAGCGGGGCACTTCTATGGCTACACCTTC

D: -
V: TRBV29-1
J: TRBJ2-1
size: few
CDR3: CSARLATYNEQFF
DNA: TGCAGCGCCCGACTGGCAACCTACAATGAGCAGTTCTTC

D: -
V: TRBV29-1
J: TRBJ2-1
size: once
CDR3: CSVETPTPSSYNEQFF
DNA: TGCAGCGTTGAAACCCCTACCCCGAGCTCCTACAATGAGCAGTTCTTC

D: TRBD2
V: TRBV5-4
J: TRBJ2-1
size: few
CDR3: CASSLGGGLATWSYNEQFF
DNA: TGTGCCAGCAGCTTGGGGGGCGGACTAGCTACGTGGTCCTACAATGAGCAGTTCTTC

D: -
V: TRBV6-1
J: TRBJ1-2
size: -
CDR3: CASTSRKIGDYGYTF
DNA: TGTGCCAGCACCTCTCGGAAGATTGGAGACTATGGCTACACCTTC

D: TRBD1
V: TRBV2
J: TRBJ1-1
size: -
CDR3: CASTRKGAGGEAFF
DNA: TGTGCCAGCACCCGCAAGGGGGCGGGTGGTGAAGCTTTCTTT

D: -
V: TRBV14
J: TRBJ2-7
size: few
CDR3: CASSLQFSYEQYF
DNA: TGTGCCAGCAGCCTTCAGTTCTCCTACGAGCAGTACTTC

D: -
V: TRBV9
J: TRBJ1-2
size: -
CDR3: CASSVDLANYGYTF
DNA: TGTGCCAGCAGCGTAGATCTAGCTAACTATGGCTACACCTTC

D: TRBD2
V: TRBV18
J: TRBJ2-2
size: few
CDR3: CASSSKGLAGGQANTGELFF
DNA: TGTGCCAGCTCATCGAAGGGACTAGCGGGGGGGCAAGCGAACACCGGGGAGCTGTTTTTT

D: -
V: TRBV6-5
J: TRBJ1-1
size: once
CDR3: CASRGRTEAFF
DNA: TGTGCCAGCAGGGGGCGGACTGAAGCTTTCTTT

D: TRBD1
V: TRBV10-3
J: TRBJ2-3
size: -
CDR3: CAASTGGEADTQYF
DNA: TGTGCCGCCTCGACAGGGGGCGAGGCAGATACGCAGTATTTT

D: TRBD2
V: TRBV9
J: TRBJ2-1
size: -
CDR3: CASSDRTSGGSSSYNEQFF
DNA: TGTGCCAGCAGCGACCGGACTAGCGGGGGGTCCAGCTCCTACAATGAGCAGTTCTTC

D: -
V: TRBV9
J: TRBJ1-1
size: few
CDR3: CASSVLSEAAEAFF
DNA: TGTGCCAGCAGCGTGCTGTCAGAGGCGGCTGAAGCTTTCTTT

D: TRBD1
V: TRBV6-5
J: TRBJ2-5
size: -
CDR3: CASSYSRGQGLGEQYF
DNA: TGTGCCAGCAGTTACTCGAGAGGACAGGGTCTTGGTGAGCAGTACTTC

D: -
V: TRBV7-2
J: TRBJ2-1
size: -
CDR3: CASSFTRGSYNEQFF
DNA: TGTGCCAGCAGCTTTACGAGGGGGTCCTACAATGAGCAGTTCTTC

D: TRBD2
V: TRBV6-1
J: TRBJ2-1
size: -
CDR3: CASTFSGGTYNEQFF
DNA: TGTGCCAGCACTTTTAGCGGGGGAACCTACAATGAGCAGTTCTTC

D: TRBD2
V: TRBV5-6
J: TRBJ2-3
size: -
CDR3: CASSLKSGAGDTQYF
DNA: TGTGCCAGCAGCTTGAAAAGCGGGGCGGGGGATACGCAGTATTTT

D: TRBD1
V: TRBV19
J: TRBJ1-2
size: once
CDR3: CASSSRGRDNGYTF
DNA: TGTGCCAGTAGTAGCAGGGGGCGCGACAATGGCTACACCTTC

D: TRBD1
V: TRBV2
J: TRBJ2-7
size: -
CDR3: CASSLGQGNSYEQYF
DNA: TGTGCCAGCAGTCTAGGACAGGGGAACTCCTACGAGCAGTACTTC

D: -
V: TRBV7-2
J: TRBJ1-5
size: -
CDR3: CASSSNRDQPQHF
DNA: TGTGCCAGCAGCTCCAACAGGGATCAGCCCCAGCATTTT

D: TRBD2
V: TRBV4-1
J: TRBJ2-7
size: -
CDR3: CASRGVGYEQYF
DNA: TGCGCCAGCCGGGGGGTTGGGTACGAGCAGTACTTC

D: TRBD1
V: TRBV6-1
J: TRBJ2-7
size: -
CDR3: CASRRDREVYEQYF
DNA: TGTGCCAGCAGGAGGGACAGGGAGGTCTACGAGCAGTACTTC

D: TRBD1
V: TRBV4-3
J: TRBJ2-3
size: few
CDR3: CASSQDLYRGADTQYF
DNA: TGCGCCAGCAGCCAAGATTTATACAGGGGGGCAGATACGCAGTATTTT

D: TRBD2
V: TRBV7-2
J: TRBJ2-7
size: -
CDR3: CASSLINWGTSGTYEQYF
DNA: TGTGCCAGCAGCTTAATCAATTGGGGGACTAGCGGTACCTACGAGCAGTACTTC

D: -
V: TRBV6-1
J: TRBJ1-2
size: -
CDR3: CASSEANRVGYPF
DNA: TGTGCCAGCAGTGAGGCTAACAGGGTGGGCTACCCCTTC

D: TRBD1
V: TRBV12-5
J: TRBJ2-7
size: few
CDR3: CASGLLDRDGEQYF
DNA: TGTGCTAGTGGTTTGCTCGACAGGGATGGCGAGCAGTACTTC

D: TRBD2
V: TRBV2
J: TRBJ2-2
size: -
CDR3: CASKREGAGTGELFF
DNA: TGTGCCAGCAAGCGGGAGGGGGCTGGCACCGGGGAGCTGTTTTTT

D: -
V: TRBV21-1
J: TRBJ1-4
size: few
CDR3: CASSVARDSTNEKLFF
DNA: TGTGCCAGCAGCGTCGCGCGGGATTCAACTAATGAAAAACTGTTTTTT

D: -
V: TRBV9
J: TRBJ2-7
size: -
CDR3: CASSMGGKSYEQYF
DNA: TGTGCCAGCAGCATGGGGGGTAAATCCTACGAGCAGTACTTC

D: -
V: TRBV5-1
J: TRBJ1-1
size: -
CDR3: CASTQTGPNTEAFF
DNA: TGCGCCAGCACCCAGACAGGACCGAACACTGAAGCTTTCTTT

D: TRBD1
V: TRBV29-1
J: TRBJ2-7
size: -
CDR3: CSVGQRQGARYEQYF
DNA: TGCAGCGTTGGACAGAGACAGGGGGCTAGATACGAGCAGTACTTC

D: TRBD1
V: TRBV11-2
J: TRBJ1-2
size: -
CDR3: CASSNGQGNYGYTF
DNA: TGTGCCAGCAGCAATGGACAGGGCAACTATGGCTACACCTTC

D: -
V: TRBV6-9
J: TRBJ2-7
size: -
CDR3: CATHGGVWQYF
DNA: TGTGCCACCCACGGCGGGGTATGGCAGTACTTC

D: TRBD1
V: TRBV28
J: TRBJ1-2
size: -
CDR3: CASTLPQGARGYTF
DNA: TGTGCCAGCACCCTCCCCCAGGGGGCGCGTGGCTACACCTTC

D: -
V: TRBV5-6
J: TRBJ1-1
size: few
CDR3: CASALRSGLEAFF
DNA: TGTGCCAGCGCCCTAAGGAGCGGGCTTGAAGCTTTCTTT